The 16 T cell receptor beta chains below all came from one sample that was sequenced in a study of OX40 agonist ivuxolimab in advanced cancers. Some clones are missing from TCRdb's copy, which holds only in-frame ones; the method was immunoSEQ multiplex PCR. The table lists some 66,000 clones, 85% of them singletons. Sequences were derived from CD4+ or CD8+ T cells sorted from blood, sampled in a trial of the OX40 agonist ivuxolimab. Every receptor here comes from an adult with an advanced solid tumor such as melanoma, head and neck, liver or kidney cancer.

The chain carries TRBV11-3 and TRBJ2-3; 12 bases map to TRBD2. Trimming cost V 5 bases and J 3 bases; bases outside gene matches: 9. The germline CDR1 and CDR2 sequences are SGHNT and YENEEA. The CDR3 length is 17 residues. The CDR3 sequence is CASSRRTSGKGTDTQYF. CDR3 sequence (DNA): TGTGCCAGCAGCCGAAGGACTAGCGGGAAGGGAACAGATACGCAGTATTTT.

V usage is TRBV28 and J usage is TRBJ2-3, with 9 bases matching TRBD2. V was clipped by 4 bases and J by 0 bases; unmatched bases: 5. CDR3 length: 16 residues. Germline V lookup: CDR1 MDHEN, CDR2 SYDVKM. The CDR3 nucleotides are TGTGCCAGCAGTTCATTAGCGGGGGCTAGCACAGATACGCAGTATTTT. Its translation is CASSSLAGASTDTQYF.

V and J are TRBV9 and TRBJ2-7; D remains unclear. Germline V CDR1 and CDR2: SGDLS, YYNGEE. V lost 0 bases and J 6 bases, leaving 10 bases between the germline ends. The CDR3 sequence is 13 residues long. CDR3 protein: CASSVVAGSEQYF. CDR3 sequence (DNA): TGTGCCAGCAGCGTAGTCGCTGGCAGCGAGCAGTACTTC.

The count of this clone is one. The genes are TRBV7-7 and TRBJ2-7; D is possibly TRBD1 or TRBD2 (6 bases each). The CDR3 is 13 residues long. V was cut by 1 base and J by 6 bases, with 10 bases left in between. Germline V gene lookup returns CDR1 SSHAT and CDR2 FNYEAQ (reference sequence). The CDR3 is CASSLDEGGEQYF. Here the CDR3 DNA reads TGTGCCAGCAGCTTAGATGAGGGGGGCGAGCAGTACTTC.

The chain has TRBV19 and TRBJ1-1; D remains ambiguous. From germline, CDR1 is LNHDA and CDR2 SQIVND (reference sequence). Between the trimmed V and J ends, which lost 7 bases and 1 base, there was a span of 13 bases. The CDR3 sequence is 14 residues long. The CDR3 region has the DNA TGTGCCAGTACCACGAGGCGCAGGAACACTGAAGCTTTCTTT. Translating gives CASTTRRRNTEAFF.

By frequency in the sample, this clone is medium-sized. The chain carries TRBV19 and TRBJ1-2; the match to TRBD1 covers 8 bases. This CDR3 has 16 amino acids. Germline V gives CDR1 LNHDA, CDR2 SQIVND (reference sequence). J gave up 4 bases and V 5 bases, and 12 bases lay outside the gene matches. The CDR3 is CASSPQAQGAGYGYTF. CDR3 nucleotides: TGTGCCAGTAGTCCCCAAGCTCAGGGGGCGGGCTATGGCTACACCTTC.

The V and J genes are TRBV23-1 and TRBJ1-2; D uncertain. TRBV23-1 is an ORF for which the function is uncertain. The V and J ends lost 7 bases and 4 bases respectively, with 13 bases between them. CDR3 length: 13 residues. The CDR3 DNA reads TGCGCCAGCACATTAAGGGCTGGCTATGGCTACACCTTC. Its translation: CASTLRAGYGYTF.

This clone was found once. The chain is built from TRBV2 and TRBJ2-5; 7 bases are a match to TRBD1. This CDR3 region has 14 residues. V lost 7 bases, J lost 3 bases, and 8 bases stayed unmatched. Per the germline V gene, CDR1 is SNHLY and CDR2 is FYNNEI. The DNA of the CDR3 is TGTGCCAGCAAATTCGGGCAGGGGGAAGAGACCCAGTACTTC. Its translation is CASKFGQGEETQYF.

The chain links TRBV5-4 to TRBJ2-7; D call uncertain. The germline CDR1 and CDR2 sequences are SGHNT and YYREEE (reference sequence). V was cut by 5 bases and J by 7 bases, with 10 bases left in between. This CDR3 comprises 11 residues. CDR3 residues: CASSRMGEQYF. CDR3 DNA: TGTGCCAGCAGTCGTATGGGGGAGCAGTACTTC.

This chain uses TRBV7-2 with TRBJ1-2; D is unclear. CDR1 and CDR2 from the germline V gene are SGHTA and FQGNSA. V was trimmed by 5 bases and J by 9 bases, leaving 16 bases between them. The CDR3 length is 13 residues. CDR3 protein: CASSLGTEPRYTF. CDR3 sequence (DNA): TGTGCCAGCAGCCTCGGAACGGAGCCGCGCTACACCTTC.

This clone was found once. The V gene is TRBV28, the J gene TRBJ2-1; 10 nucleotides match TRBD1. The CDR3 extends over 16 amino acids. Germline V gene lookup returns CDR1 MDHEN and CDR2 SYDVKM. The V and J ends lost 6 bases and 8 bases, in that order; junction bases with no gene match: 13. CDR3: CASSDGGTGVSHEQFF. In DNA form, the CDR3 reads TGTGCCAGCAGCGACGGAGGGACAGGGGTTTCGCATGAGCAGTTCTTC.

The chain carries TRBV5-8 and TRBJ2-5; 9 bases map to TRBD1. This CDR3 is 15 amino acids long. Germline values: CDR1 SGHTS, CDR2 YDEGEE. The V segment lost 0 bases and the J segment 6 bases; nucleotides outside the gene matches: 6. Here the CDR3 reads CASSLVQGAAKTQYF. The CDR3 DNA sequence: TGTGCCAGCAGCTTGGTACAGGGGGCAGCAAAGACCCAGTACTTC.

The chain joins TRBV27 to TRBJ2-3; 7 bases are shared with TRBD2. J gave up 6 bases and V 2 bases, and 8 bases lay outside the gene matches. CDR3 length: 15 amino acids. Germline lookup yields CDR1 MNHEY and CDR2 SMNVEV (reference sequence). CDR3 protein: CASSLQRGRWDTQYF. The CDR3 DNA sequence: TGTGCCAGCAGTTTACAGCGGGGACGGTGGGATACGCAGTATTTT.

The chain employs TRBV10-3 and TRBJ1-2, with D perhaps TRBD1 (6 bases). The CDR3 consists of 15 residues. Germline V gene lookup returns CDR1 ENHRY and CDR2 SYGVKD. V lost 3 bases, J lost 5 bases, and 16 bases lay in between. In nucleotides, the CDR3 is TGTGCCATCAGTGAAATCACAGGGAAAGGGTATGGCTACACCTTC. As protein: CAISEITGKGYGYTF.

In its sample, this clone ranks as medium-sized (0.01 to 0.1%). The chain recombines TRBV7-3 with TRBJ1-1; D may be TRBD1 (5 bases). Deletions cut 6 bases from V and 1 base from J, with 9 bases between. The germline V gene encodes CDR1 SGHTA and CDR2 FQGTGA. The CDR3 is 13 residues long. CDR3 DNA: TGTGCCAGCAGTAGAGACAGGAACACTGAAGCTTTCTTT. As protein: CASSRDRNTEAFF.

The CDR3: CAWSALTGGTEAFF. The CDR3 DNA is TGTGCCTGGAGCGCACTGACAGGGGGCACTGAAGCTTTCTTT. The V call is TRBV30, the J call TRBJ1-1, with TRBD1 matching 9 bases. Germline loops: CDR1 GTSNPN, CDR2 SVGIG (reference sequence). V trimming: 3 bases; J trimming: 4 bases; junction bases outside the gene matches: 6. The CDR3 has 14 residues.